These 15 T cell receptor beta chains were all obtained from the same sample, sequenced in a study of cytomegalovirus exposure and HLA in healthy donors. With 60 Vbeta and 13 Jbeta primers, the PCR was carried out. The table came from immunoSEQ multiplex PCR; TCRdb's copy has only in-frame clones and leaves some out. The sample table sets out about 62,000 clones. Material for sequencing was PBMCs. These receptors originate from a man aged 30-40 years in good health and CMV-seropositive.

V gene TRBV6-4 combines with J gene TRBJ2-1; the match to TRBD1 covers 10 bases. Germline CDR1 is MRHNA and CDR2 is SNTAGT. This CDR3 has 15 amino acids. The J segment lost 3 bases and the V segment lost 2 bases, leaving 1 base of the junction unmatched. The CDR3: CASSDGTGDYNEQFF. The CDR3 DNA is TGTGCCAGCAGTGACGGGACAGGGGACTACAATGAGCAGTTCTTC.

As DNA, the CDR3 is TGTGCCAGCAGCACCGGGACAGGTACATACGAGCAGTACTTC. It specifies CASSTGTGTYEQYF. The chain employs TRBV11-2 and TRBJ2-7, with TRBD1 matching over 8 bases. Germline V gene sequence: CDR1 SGHAT, CDR2 FQNNGV. With V trimmed by 5 bases and J by 4 bases, 7 bases remained unmatched. This CDR3 region has 14 residues. Complete variable domain (other parts from reference TRBV11-2 and TRBJ2-7): EAGVAQSPRYKIIEKRQSVAFWCNPISGHATLYWYQQILGQGPKLLIQFQNNGVVDDSQLPKDRFSAERLKGVDSTLKIQPAKLEDSAVYLCASSTGTGTYEQYFGPGTRLTVT.

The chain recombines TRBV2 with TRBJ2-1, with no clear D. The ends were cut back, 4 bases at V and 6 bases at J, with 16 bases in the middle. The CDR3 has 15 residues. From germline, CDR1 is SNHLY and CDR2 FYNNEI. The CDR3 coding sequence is TGTGCCAGCAGTGTTGCGTTGGTTGTCCGCAATGAGCAGTTCTTC. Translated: CASSVALVVRNEQFF.

CDR3 in DNA: TGTGCCAGCAGCTTTAGCCCCCATATGCAAGAGACCCAGTACTTC. Translated, it gives CASSFSPHMQETQYF. This rearrangement joins TRBV9 to TRBJ2-5, with D uncertain. In germline, CDR1 is SGDLS, CDR2 YYNGEE. Between the trimmed V and J ends, which lost 4 bases and 2 bases, there was a span of 15 bases. CDR3 length equals 15 residues.

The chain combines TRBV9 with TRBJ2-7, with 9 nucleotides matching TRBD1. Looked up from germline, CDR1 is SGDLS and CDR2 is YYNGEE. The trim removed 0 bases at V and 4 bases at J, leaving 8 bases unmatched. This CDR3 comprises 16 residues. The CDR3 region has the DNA TGTGCCAGCAGCGTAGACAGTACAGGGGGCGCGTACGAGCAGTACTTC. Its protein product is CASSVDSTGGAYEQYF.

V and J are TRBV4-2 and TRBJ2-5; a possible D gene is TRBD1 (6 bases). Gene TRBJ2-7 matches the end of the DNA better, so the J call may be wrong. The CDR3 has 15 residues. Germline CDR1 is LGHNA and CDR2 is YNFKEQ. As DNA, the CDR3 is TGTGCCAGCAGCCAGGGGGACACTTTGACCTACGAGCAGTACTTC. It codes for CASSQGDTLTYEQYF.

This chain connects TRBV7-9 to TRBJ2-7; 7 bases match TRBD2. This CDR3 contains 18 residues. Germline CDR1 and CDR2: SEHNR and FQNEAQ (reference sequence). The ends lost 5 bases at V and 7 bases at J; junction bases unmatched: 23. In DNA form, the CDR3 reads TGTGCCAGCAGCCCCCCGGTAGTCGAGCGCGGGAGAGTGGGGGAGCAGTACTTC. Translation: CASSPPVVERGRVGEQYF. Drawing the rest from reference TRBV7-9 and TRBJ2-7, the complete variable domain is DTGVSQNPRHKITKRGQNVTFRCDPISEHNRLYWYRQTLGQGPEFLTYFQNEAQLEKSRLLSDRFSAERPKGSFSTLEIQRTEQGDSAMYLCASSPPVVERGRVGEQYFGPGTRLTVT.

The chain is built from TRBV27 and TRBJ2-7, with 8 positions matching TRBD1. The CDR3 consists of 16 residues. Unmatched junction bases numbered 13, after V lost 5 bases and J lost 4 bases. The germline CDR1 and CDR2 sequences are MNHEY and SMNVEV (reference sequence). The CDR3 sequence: CASSPLSGTGRYEQYF. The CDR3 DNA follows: TGTGCCAGCAGTCCCCTTTCCGGGACAGGTAGATACGAGCAGTACTTC.

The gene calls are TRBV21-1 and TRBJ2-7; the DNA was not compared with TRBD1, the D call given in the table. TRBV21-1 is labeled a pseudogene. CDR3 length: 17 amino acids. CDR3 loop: CASSKEDRGRDSQRQYF. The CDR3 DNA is TGTGCCAGCAGCAAGGAGGACAGGGGCCGCGACTCCCAGCGGCAGTACTTC.

The CDR3 nucleotides are TGTGCCACCCGCCAGGGGGATTATAGCAATCAGCCCCAGCATTTT. It encodes CATRQGDYSNQPQHF. The V call is TRBV19, the J call TRBJ1-5; TRBD1 aligns across 7 bases. Germline V gene sequence: CDR1 LNHDA, CDR2 SQIVND (reference sequence). The junction had 9 bases not matched to a gene; V was cut back by 10 bases and J by 0 bases. CDR3 length: 15 residues.

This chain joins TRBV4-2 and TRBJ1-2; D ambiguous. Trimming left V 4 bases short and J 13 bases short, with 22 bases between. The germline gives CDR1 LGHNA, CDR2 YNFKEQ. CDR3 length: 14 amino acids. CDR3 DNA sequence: TGTGCCAGCAGCCCGCATGGGCCAAATAGTCTTCCCACCTTC. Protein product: CASSPHGPNSLPTF.

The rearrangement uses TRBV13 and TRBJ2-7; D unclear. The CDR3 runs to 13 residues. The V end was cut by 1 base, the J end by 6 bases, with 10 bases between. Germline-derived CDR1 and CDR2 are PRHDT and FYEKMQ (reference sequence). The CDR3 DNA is TGTGCCAGCAGCTTAGACGGAGCGCTCGAGCAGTACTTC. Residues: CASSLDGALEQYF.

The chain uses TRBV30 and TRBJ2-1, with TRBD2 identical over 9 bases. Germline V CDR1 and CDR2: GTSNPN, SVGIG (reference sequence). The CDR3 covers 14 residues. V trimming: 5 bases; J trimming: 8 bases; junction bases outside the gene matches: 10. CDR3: CAWATAGGPDEQFF. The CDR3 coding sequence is TGTGCCTGGGCCACGGCGGGAGGGCCAGATGAGCAGTTCTTC.

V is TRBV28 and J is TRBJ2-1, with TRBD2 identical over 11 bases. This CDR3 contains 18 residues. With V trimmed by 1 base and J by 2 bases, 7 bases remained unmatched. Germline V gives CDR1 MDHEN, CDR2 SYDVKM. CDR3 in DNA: TGTGCCAGCAGTTTATTAATTAGCGGGGGGGACGCCTACAATGAGCAGTTCTTC. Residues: CASSLLISGGDAYNEQFF.

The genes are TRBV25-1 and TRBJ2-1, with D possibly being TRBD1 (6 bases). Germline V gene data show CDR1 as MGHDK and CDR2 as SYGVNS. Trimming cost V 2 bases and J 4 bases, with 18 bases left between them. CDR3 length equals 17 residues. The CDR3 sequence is CASSEEDSYSVYNEQFF. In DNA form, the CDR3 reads TGTGCCAGCAGTGAAGAGGACAGTTACTCTGTTTACAATGAGCAGTTCTTC. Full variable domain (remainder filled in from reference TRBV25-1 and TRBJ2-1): EADIYQTPRYLVIGTGKKITLECSQTMGHDKMYWYQQDPGMELHLIHYSYGVNSTEKGDLSSESTVSRIRTEHFPLTLESARPSHTSQYLCASSEEDSYSVYNEQFFGPGTRLTVL.